This TCR beta chain was sequenced for a study of CD8 T cells in ankylosing spondylitis. Study-level findings and limits: Significant enrichment of disease-linked clones was reportedly seen in matched ankylosing spondylitis synovial fluid. Disease-linked clones were CD8+ and relatively rare in peripheral blood. What appeared characteristic of ankylosing spondylitis blood was a TCR beta motif of under 10 highly homologous variants.

This clonotype has just a few counts. What it binds is not known. Quantitative 5'-RACE with molecular barcodes was used to make the TCR beta libraries. TCRdb reprocessed the 5' RACE reads via MiXCR and lists one record per CDR3 protein. The top ten clones hold approximately 6.3% of a sample with approximately 550,000 distinct CDR3 sequences, roughly 13% of them seen once. Deletions cut 0 bases from V and 3 bases from J, with 11 bases between. This CDR3 contains 15 residues. Germline CDR1 is DFQATT and CDR2 is SNEGSKA (reference sequence). V gene TRBV20-1 combines with J gene TRBJ1-4; D is undetermined. Sequenced input: blood, either unsorted or a sorted T cell fraction (not recorded which). The clonotype was recovered from a male donor with ankylosing spondylitis. The CDR3 region is CSARDQGRANEKLFF. In DNA form, the CDR3 reads TGCAGTGCTAGAGATCAAGGGCGAGCTAATGAAAAACTGTTTTTT.